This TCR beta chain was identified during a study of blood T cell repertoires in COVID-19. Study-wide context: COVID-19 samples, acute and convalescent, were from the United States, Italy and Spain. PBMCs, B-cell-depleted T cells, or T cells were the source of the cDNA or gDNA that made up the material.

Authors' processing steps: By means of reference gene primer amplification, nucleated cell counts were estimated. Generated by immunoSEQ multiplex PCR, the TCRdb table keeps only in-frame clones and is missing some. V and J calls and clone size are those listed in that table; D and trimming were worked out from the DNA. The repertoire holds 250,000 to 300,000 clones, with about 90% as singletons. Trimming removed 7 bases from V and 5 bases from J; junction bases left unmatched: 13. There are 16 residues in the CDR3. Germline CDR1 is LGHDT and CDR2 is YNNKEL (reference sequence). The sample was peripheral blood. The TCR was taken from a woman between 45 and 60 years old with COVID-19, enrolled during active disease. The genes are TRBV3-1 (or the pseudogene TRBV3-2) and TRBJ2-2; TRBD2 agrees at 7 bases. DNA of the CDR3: TGTGCCAGCACCTCCGGCGAGCGGGGCGAAACCGGGGAGCTGTTTTTT. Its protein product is CASTSGERGETGELFF.